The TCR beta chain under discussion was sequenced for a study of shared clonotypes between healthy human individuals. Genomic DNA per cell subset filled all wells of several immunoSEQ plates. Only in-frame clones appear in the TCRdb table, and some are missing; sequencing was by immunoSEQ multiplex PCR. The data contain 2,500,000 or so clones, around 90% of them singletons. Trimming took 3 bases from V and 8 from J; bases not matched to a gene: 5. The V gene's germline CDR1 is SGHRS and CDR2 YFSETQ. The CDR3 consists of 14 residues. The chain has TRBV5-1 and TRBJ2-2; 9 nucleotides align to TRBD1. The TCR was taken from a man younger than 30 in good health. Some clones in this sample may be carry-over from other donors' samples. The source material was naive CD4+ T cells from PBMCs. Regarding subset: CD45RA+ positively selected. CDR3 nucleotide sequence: TGCGCCAGCAGCTCCCCGGGACAGGGTGGGGAGCTGTTTTTT. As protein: CASSSPGQGGELFF.